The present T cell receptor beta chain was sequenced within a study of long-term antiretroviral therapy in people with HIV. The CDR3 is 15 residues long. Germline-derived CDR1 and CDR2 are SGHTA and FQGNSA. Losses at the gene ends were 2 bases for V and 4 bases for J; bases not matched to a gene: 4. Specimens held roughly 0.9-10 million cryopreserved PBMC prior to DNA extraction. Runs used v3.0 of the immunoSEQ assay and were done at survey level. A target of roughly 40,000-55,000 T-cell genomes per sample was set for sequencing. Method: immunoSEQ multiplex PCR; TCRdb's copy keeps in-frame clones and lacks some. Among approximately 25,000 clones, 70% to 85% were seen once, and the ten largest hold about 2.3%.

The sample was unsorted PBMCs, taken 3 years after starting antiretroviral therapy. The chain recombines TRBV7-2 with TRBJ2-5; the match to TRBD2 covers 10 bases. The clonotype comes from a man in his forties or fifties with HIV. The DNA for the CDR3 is TGTGCCAGCAGCTTATGGCTAGCGGGGGTAGAGACCCAGTACTTC. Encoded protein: CASSLWLAGVETQYF.